This T cell receptor (beta chain) was found in a study of T cell responses to AZD1222 COVID-19 vaccine. V was pared by 0 bases and J by 4 bases, with 8 bases of the junction left unmatched. CDR1 and CDR2 (germline): SGHTA, FQGNSA. The CDR3 is 16 residues long. This clone was detected only once. Measured with immunoSEQ multiplex PCR; TCRdb has only the in-frame clones, and not every one. The sample shows tens of thousands of clones, approximately 85% of them seen only once. The sequencing used peripheral blood, collected 28 days after the second AZD1222 dose. The sequence derives from an adult who received the AZD1222 COVID-19 vaccine. The chain couples TRBV7-2 to TRBJ1-2; TRBD1 matches at 7 bases. In nucleotides, the CDR3 is TGTGCCAGCAGCTTAGCGAGGGACAGCACAGCCTATGGCTACACCTTC. This encodes CASSLARDSTAYGYTF.